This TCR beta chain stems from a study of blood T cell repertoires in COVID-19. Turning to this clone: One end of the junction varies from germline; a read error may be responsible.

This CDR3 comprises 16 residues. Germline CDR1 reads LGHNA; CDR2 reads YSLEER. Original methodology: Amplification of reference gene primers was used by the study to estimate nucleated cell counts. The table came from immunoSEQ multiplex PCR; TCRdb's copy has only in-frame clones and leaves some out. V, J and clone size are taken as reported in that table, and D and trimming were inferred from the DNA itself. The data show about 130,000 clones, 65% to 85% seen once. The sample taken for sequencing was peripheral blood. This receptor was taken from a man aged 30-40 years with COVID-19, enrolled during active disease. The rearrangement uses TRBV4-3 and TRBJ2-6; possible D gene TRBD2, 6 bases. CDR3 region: CASSQVGTGGANVLIF. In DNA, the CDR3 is TGCGCCAGCAGCCAAGTAGGGACTGGTGGGGCCAACGTCCTGATTTTC.